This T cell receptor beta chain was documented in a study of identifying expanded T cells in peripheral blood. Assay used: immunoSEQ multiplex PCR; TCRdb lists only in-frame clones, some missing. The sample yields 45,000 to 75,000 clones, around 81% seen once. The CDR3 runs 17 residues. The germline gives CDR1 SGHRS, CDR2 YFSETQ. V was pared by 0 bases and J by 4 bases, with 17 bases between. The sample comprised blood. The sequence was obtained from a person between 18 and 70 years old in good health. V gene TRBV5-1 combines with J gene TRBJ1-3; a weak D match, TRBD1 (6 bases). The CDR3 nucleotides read TGCGCCAGCAGCTTGGCCAACGGGGGCGGCCAAGGAAACACCATATATTTT. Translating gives CASSLANGGGQGNTIYF.